This TCR beta chain was captured by sequencing in a study of low-dose radiotherapy and immunotherapy resistance in tumors. Study as a whole: Cohort 1 was given 0.5 Gy fractions every 2 weeks, 6.5 Gy in total.

Germline CDR1 and CDR2: SNHLY and FYNNEI. V shed 7 bases, J shed 6 bases, and the junction held 12 bases outside the gene matches. This CDR3 spans 15 amino acids. TRAV- and TRBV-specific primers, spanning alpha and beta chains, primed first-strand cDNA. TCRs underwent 20 PCR cycles of amplification with a constant-region primer and V-primer adapter. MiXCR, run by TCRdb on the reads, gives a single entry per CDR3 protein. This sample has approximately 42,000 distinct CDR3 sequences, with around a quarter found just once. The time point was: after trial treatment. Treatment in this sample: LDRT plus nivolumab, ipilimumab, low-dose cyclophosphamide and aspirin (RACIN trial).

The V call is TRBV2, the J call TRBJ1-5, with 7 bases fitting TRBD1. The TCR comes from a male donor with prostate cancer. The source material was PBMCs, sampled after low-dose radiotherapy plus immunotherapy. CDR3 coding DNA: TGTGCCAGCACGAGTAGACAGGGTTTAAGTCAGCCCCAGCATTTT. Its protein product is CASTSRQGLSQPQHF.